Following are 4 T cell receptor beta chains from one sample sequenced in a study of T-cell memory formation after mild COVID-19. MiXCR, applied by TCRdb to the 5' RACE reads, yields one record per CDR3 protein. This sample has around 530,000 distinct CDR3 sequences, with about 20% found just once. Specimen: PBMCs or a T cell subset sorted from them (not recorded which). Receptors originate from an adult woman who had mild COVID-19 (a few samples of this study predate the infection). Cell type and time point are not known.

V usage is TRBV5-1 and J usage is TRBJ2-2; D call uncertain. The germline gives CDR1 SGHRS, CDR2 YFSETQ. The V end lost 4 bases, the J end lost 0 bases, and 10 bases lay between the germline ends. The CDR3 runs to 15 residues. The CDR3 bases are TGCGCCAGCAGCCCTTTTGGAGCGAACACCGGGGAGCTGTTTTTT. As protein: CASSPFGANTGELFF. Together with reference TRBV5-1 and TRBJ2-2, the CDR3 gives the full variable domain: KAGVTQTPRYLIKTRGQQVTLSCSPISGHRSVSWYQQTPGQGLQFLFEYFSETQRNKGNFPGRFSGRQFSNSRSEMNVSTLELGDSALYLCASSPFGANTGELFFGEGSRLTVL.

This clonotype was observed a handful of times. This sequence joins TRBV6-2 or TRBV6-3 and TRBJ1-1; no firm D call. Deletions cut 0 bases from V and 3 bases from J, with 8 bases between. The CDR3 is made up of 14 amino acids. CDR1 and CDR2 (germline): MNHEY, SVGEGT. The CDR3 protein is CASSYSRSYTEAFF. The DNA for the CDR3 is TGTGCCAGCAGTTACTCACGGAGCTACACTGAAGCTTTCTTT.

This clonotype has just a few counts. The rearrangement joins TRBV4-1 to TRBJ2-7; TRBD2 aligns across 13 bases. The V and J ends lost 4 bases and 7 bases, in that order; junction bases with no gene match: 7. This CDR3 is 15 amino acids long. The V gene's germline CDR1 is MGHRA and CDR2 YSYEKL. For the CDR3, the DNA is TGCGCCAGCAGCCTTACTAGCGGGGGGGCCGGGGAGCAGTACTTC. Encoded protein: CASSLTSGGAGEQYF.

The rearrangement uses TRBV9 and TRBJ2-2; TRBD1 is a possible D gene (5 bases). V lost 0 bases, J lost 0 bases, and 9 bases lay in between. The CDR3 is 16 amino acids. Germline CDR1 SGDLS, CDR2 YYNGEE. The chain's CDR3 is CASSVGGETNTGELFF. DNA of the CDR3: TGTGCCAGCAGCGTAGGGGGCGAGACGAACACCGGGGAGCTGTTTTTT.